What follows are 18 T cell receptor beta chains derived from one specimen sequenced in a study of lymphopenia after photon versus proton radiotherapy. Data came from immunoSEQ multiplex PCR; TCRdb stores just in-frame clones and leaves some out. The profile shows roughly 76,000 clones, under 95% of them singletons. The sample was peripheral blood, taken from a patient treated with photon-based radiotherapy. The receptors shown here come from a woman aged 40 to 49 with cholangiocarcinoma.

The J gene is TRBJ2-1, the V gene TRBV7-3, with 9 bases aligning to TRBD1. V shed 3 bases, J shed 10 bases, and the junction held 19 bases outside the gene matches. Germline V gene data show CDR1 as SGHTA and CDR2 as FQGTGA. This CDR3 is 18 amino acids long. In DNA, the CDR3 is TGTGCCAGCAGCTTCGGGACAGGGTTTATGGGACCAGTCGAAGAGCAGTTCTTC. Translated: CASSFGTGFMGPVEEQFF.

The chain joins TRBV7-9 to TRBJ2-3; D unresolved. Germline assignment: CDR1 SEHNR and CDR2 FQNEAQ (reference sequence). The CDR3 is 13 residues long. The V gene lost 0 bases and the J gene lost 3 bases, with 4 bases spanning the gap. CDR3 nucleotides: TGTGCCAGCAGCTTAGCTTTTACAGATACGCAGTATTTT. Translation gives CASSLAFTDTQYF.

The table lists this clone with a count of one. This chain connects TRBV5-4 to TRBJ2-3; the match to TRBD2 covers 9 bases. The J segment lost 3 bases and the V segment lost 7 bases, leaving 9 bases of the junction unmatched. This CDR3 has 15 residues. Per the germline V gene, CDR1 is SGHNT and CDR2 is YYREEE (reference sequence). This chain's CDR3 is CASRVGLAGTDTQYF. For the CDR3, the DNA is TGTGCCAGCCGAGTAGGGCTAGCGGGGACAGATACGCAGTATTTT.

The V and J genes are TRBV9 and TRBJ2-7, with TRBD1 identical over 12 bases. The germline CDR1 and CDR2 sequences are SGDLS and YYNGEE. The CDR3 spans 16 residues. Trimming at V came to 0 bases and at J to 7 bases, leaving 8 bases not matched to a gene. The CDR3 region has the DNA TGTGCCAGCAGCGTAGGTCTGGGACAGGGGGCGGAAGAGCAGTACTTC. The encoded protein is CASSVGLGQGAEEQYF.

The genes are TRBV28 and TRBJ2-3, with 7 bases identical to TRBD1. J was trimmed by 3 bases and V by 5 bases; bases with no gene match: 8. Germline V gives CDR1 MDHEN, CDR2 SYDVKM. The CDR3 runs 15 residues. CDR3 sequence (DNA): TGTGCCAGCAGTGTTGTCAGGGGGTCGACAGATACGCAGTATTTT. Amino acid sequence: CASSVVRGSTDTQYF. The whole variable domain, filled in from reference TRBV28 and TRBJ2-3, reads DVKVTQSSRYLVKRTGEKVFLECVQDMDHENMFWYRQDPGLGLRLIYFSYDVKMKEKGDIPEGYSVSREKKERFSLILESASTNQTSMYLCASSVVRGSTDTQYFGPGTRLTVL.

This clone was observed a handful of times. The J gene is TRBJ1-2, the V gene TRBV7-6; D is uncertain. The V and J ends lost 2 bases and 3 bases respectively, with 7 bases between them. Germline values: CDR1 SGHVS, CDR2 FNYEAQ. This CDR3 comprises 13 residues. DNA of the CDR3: TGTGCCAGCAGCTTAAACGGCCACTATGGCTACACCTTC. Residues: CASSLNGHYGYTF.

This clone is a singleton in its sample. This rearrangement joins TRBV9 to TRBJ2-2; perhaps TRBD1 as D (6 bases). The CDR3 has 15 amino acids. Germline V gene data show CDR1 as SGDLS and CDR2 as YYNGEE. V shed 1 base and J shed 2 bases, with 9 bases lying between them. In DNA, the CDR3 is TGTGCCAGCAGCGTACAGGGGCCAAACACCGGGGAGCTGTTTTTT. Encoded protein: CASSVQGPNTGELFF.

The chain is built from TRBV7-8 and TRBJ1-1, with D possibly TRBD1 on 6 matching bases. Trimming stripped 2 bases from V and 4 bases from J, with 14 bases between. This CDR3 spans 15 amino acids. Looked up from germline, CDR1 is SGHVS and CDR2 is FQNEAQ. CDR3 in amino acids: CASSLRGGSGTEAFF. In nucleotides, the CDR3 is TGTGCCAGCAGCTTAAGGGGGGGAAGCGGCACTGAAGCTTTCTTT.

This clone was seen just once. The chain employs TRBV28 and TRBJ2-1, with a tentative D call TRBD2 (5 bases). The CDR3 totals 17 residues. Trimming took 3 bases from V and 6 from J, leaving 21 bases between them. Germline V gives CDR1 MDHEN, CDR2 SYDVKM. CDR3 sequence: CASSLLGWEQDSNEQFF. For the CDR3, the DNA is TGTGCCAGCAGTTTGCTCGGGTGGGAGCAAGATTCCAATGAGCAGTTCTTC.

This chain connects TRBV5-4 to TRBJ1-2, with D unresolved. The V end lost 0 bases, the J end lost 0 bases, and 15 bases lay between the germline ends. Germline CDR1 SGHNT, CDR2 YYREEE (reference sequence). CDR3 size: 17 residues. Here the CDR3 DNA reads TGTGCCAGCAGCTTGGGGGCACGTACAGCAGCTAACTATGGCTACACCTTC. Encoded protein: CASSLGARTAANYGYTF.

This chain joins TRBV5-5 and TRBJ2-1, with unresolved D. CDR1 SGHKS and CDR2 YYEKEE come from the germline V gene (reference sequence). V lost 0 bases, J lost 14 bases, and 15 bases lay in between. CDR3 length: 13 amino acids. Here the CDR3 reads CASSLVTTVGKFF. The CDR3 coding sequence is TGTGCCAGCAGCTTGGTTACGACCGTGGGGAAGTTCTTC.

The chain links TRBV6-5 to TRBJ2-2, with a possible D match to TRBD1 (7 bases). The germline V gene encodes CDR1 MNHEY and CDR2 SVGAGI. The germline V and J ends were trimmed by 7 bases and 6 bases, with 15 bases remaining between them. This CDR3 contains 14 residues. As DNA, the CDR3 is TGTGCCAGCACCCAAATCAGGGGGGCCGGGGAGCTGTTTTTT. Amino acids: CASTQIRGAGELFF.

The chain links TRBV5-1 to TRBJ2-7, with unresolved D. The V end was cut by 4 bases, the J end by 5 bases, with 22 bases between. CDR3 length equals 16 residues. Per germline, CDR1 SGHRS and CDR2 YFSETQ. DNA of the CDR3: TGCGCCAGCAGCCTGGAGAGGAGCGACCGGGTCCACGAGCAGTACTTC. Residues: CASSLERSDRVHEQYF.

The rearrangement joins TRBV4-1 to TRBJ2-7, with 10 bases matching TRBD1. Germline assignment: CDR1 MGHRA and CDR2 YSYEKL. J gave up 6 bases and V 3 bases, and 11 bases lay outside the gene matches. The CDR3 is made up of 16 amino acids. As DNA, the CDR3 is TGCGCCAGCAGCCAGTTTAACGGGGACAGGGGAAGCGAGCAGTACTTC. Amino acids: CASSQFNGDRGSEQYF.

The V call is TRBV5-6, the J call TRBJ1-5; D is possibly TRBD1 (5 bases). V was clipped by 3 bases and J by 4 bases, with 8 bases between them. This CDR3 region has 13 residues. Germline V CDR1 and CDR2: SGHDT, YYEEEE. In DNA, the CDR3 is TGTGCCAGCAGCTCTCAGGGAAATCAGCCCCAGCATTTT. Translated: CASSSQGNQPQHF.

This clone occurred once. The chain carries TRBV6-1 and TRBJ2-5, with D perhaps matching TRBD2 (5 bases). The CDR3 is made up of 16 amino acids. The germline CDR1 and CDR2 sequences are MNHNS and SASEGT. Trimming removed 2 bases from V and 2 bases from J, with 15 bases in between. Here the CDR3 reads CASSESVWRKQETQYF. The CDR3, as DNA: TGTGCCAGCAGTGAATCTGTGTGGAGGAAGCAAGAGACCCAGTACTTC.

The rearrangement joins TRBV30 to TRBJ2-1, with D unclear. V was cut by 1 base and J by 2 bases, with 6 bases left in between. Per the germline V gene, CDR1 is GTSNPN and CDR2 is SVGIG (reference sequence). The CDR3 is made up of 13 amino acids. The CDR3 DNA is TGTGCCTGGAGTGGTTTGACCTACAATGAGCAGTTCTTC. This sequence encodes CAWSGLTYNEQFF.

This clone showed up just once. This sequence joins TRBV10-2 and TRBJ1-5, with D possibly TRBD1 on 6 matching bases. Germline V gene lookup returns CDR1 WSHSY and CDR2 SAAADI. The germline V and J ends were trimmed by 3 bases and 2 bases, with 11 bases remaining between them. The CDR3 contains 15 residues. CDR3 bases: TGCGCCAGCAGTGACTGGACAGACGGCAATCAGCCCCAGCATTTT. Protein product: CASSDWTDGNQPQHF.